These 28 T cell receptor beta chains came from one sample sequenced in a study of cytomegalovirus exposure and HLA in healthy donors (dated by TCRdb to 2016 to 2017). Libraries came from the immunoSEQ multiplex PCR assay. TCRdb mirrors the immuneACCESS table, restricted to in-frame sequences. Some clones are absent from its copies; in checked studies, under half trace to an unresolved V gene, and the reason for the others is unknown. The sample table records a few hundred thousand clones; around 90% of these occur just once. The ten biggest clones cover approximately 0.9% of the sample. Sequencing was carried out using PBMCs. The receptors stem from a man aged 25 to 40 in good health and CMV-seronegative.

The V gene is TRBV27, the J gene TRBJ2-5; 12 positions agree with TRBD2. V dropped 5 bases and J dropped 5; count of bases not matched to a gene: 15. Per germline, CDR1 MNHEY and CDR2 SMNVEV (reference sequence). The CDR3 consists of 18 residues. CDR3 amino acids: CASSPKPRLAGEEETQYF. DNA for the CDR3: TGTGCCAGCAGTCCCAAACCCAGACTAGCGGGGGAGGAGGAGACCCAGTACTTC.

The rearrangement links TRBV29-1 to TRBJ2-7; TRBD1 matches 7 bases. Unmatched junction bases numbered 2, after V lost 5 bases and J lost 4 bases. CDR1 and CDR2 from the germline V gene are SQVTM and ANQGSEA. This CDR3 has 11 amino acids. The CDR3 protein is CSVTGVYEQYF. The CDR3 DNA reads as TGCAGCGTTACAGGGGTATACGAGCAGTACTTC.

The genes are TRBV7-6 and TRBJ2-1; 8 positions match TRBD1. The CDR3 sequence is 14 residues long. J gave up 5 bases and V 1 base, and 1 base lay outside the gene matches. CDR1 SGHVS and CDR2 FNYEAQ come from the germline V gene. CDR3 DNA sequence: TGTGCCAGCAGCTTAGGGACAGGGAACAATGAGCAGTTCTTC. This gives the protein CASSLGTGNNEQFF.

The CDR3 region has the DNA TGCGCCAGCAGTGAGTCCAGGGGCAATCAGCCCCAGCATTTT. This translates into CASSESRGNQPQHF. The chain has TRBV10-1 and TRBJ1-5, with TRBD1 as a possible D gene (5 bases). Germline CDR1 and CDR2: WNHNN and SYGVQD (reference sequence). V was clipped by 0 bases and J by 2 bases, with 5 bases between them. This CDR3 region has 14 residues.

V gene TRBV20-1 combines with J gene TRBJ2-5; D remains ambiguous. The V and J ends lost 5 bases and 7 bases respectively, with 11 bases between them. Germline V gene lookup returns CDR1 DFQATT and CDR2 SNEGSKA (reference sequence). CDR3 length: 11 residues. The CDR3 region is CSAETRGTQYF. The CDR3 DNA reads TGCAGTGCTGAGACGAGAGGGACCCAGTACTTC.

This chain uses TRBV5-1 with TRBJ1-4, with 11 bases lining up with TRBD1. Germline-derived CDR1 and CDR2 are SGHRS and YFSETQ. This CDR3 has 17 amino acids. V shed 3 bases, J shed 0 bases, and the junction held 4 bases outside the gene matches. DNA of the CDR3: TGCGCCAGCAGCTCTGGACAGGGGGCCTCAACTAATGAAAAACTGTTTTTT. Its protein is CASSSGQGASTNEKLFF.

The rearrangement links TRBV15 to TRBJ2-7; 9 nucleotides line up with TRBD1. The CDR3 is 15 residues long. The trim removed 0 bases at V and 3 bases at J, leaving 3 bases unmatched. Germline CDR1 reads LNHNV; CDR2 reads YYDKDF (reference sequence). The CDR3 loop reads CATSREGQGNYEQYF. Written as DNA, the CDR3 is TGTGCCACCAGCAGAGAGGGACAGGGCAACTACGAGCAGTACTTC.

This chain joins TRBV5-1 and TRBJ1-2; a possible D gene is TRBD1 (6 bases). This CDR3 region has 15 residues. V lost 0 bases and J 5 bases, leaving 14 bases between the germline ends. Germline CDR1 and CDR2: SGHRS and YFSETQ. The CDR3 protein is CASSLAQGMEYGYTF. Written as DNA, the CDR3 is TGCGCCAGCAGCTTGGCTCAGGGGATGGAGTATGGCTACACCTTC.

The sample holds one count of this clone. The chain links TRBV4-3 to TRBJ1-2, with D possibly TRBD1 on 5 matching bases. Germline CDR1 is LGHNA and CDR2 is YSLEER. This CDR3 comprises 17 residues. Trimming removed 0 bases from V and 5 bases from J, with 19 bases in between. As DNA, the CDR3 is TGCGCCAGCAGCCAAGATGCGGTCCTCTGGGACTCATATGGCTACACCTTC. Its translation is CASSQDAVLWDSYGYTF.

DNA for the CDR3: TGTGCCAGCAGTTACGCGGAGGGGACTGGCTACACCTTC. As protein: CASSYAEGTGYTF. The gene calls are TRBV6-5 and TRBJ1-2; possibly TRBD1 for D (5 bases). There are 13 residues in the CDR3. V lost 2 bases, J lost 7 bases, and 11 bases lay in between. Germline V gene data show CDR1 as MNHEY and CDR2 as SVGAGI.

This sequence joins TRBV7-9 and TRBJ1-4, with 8 nucleotides matching TRBD1. The germline V gene encodes CDR1 SEHNR and CDR2 FQNEAQ (reference sequence). Unmatched junction bases numbered 8, after V lost 7 bases and J lost 7 bases. CDR3 size: 14 residues. The DNA of the CDR3 is TGTGCCAGCAACCTGGACAGGGAGGGTGAAAAACTGTTTTTT. Translation: CASNLDREGEKLFF.

This clone has a single count. The rearrangement links TRBV7-8 to TRBJ2-7; 8 bases are a match to TRBD1. Unmatched junction bases numbered 5, after V lost 6 bases and J lost 4 bases. The CDR3 runs 13 residues. Germline CDR1 reads SGHVS; CDR2 reads FQNEAQ. The CDR3 region is CASRGRGHYEQYF. The DNA for the CDR3 is TGTGCCAGCAGGGGCAGGGGGCATTACGAGCAGTACTTC.

This clone has at least ten counts. The chain links TRBV11-2 to TRBJ2-7; 11 nucleotides match TRBD2. This CDR3 has 14 amino acids. The J segment lost 6 bases and the V segment lost 5 bases, leaving 6 bases of the junction unmatched. Germline V CDR1 and CDR2: SGHAT, FQNNGV. The CDR3 DNA reads TGTGCCAGCAGCCACTTAGCGGGGGGGCCCGAGCAGTACTTC. The encoded protein is CASSHLAGGPEQYF.

The gene calls are TRBV27 and TRBJ1-1, with no clear D. V was pared by 2 bases and J by 0 bases, with 4 bases between. This CDR3 is 13 amino acids long. Per the germline V gene, CDR1 is MNHEY and CDR2 is SMNVEV (reference sequence). The CDR3: CASSLIMNTEAFF. Written as DNA, the CDR3 is TGTGCCAGCAGTTTAATTATGAACACTGAAGCTTTCTTT.

The V and J genes are TRBV6-5 and TRBJ2-7, with D maybe TRBD2 (7 bases). This CDR3 comprises 14 residues. Trimming removed 3 bases from V and 4 bases from J, with 13 bases in between. Germline V gives CDR1 MNHEY, CDR2 SVGAGI. The CDR3 is CASSYQGGGYEQYF. The CDR3 nucleotides read TGTGCCAGCAGTTATCAGGGAGGGGGATACGAGCAGTACTTC.

The chain couples TRBV19 to TRBJ2-7; 10 nucleotides agree with TRBD1. The CDR3 totals 15 residues. V shed 2 bases, J shed 6 bases, and the junction held 7 bases outside the gene matches. Germline V gives CDR1 LNHDA, CDR2 SQIVND (reference sequence). The DNA of the CDR3 is TGTGCCAGTAGTATAAGGACAGGGGGTAGGGTCGAGCAGTACTTC. Its protein is CASSIRTGGRVEQYF.

The chain uses TRBV29-1 and TRBJ2-3; TRBD2 aligns across 15 bases. Trimming took 6 bases from V and 6 from J; bases not matched to a gene: 7. The CDR3 sequence is 15 residues long. Germline assignment: CDR1 SQVTM and CDR2 ANQGSEA. CDR3 DNA: TGCAGCGTCGCCAGGACTAGCGGGGGGGCCGATACGCAGTATTTT. This gives the protein CSVARTSGGADTQYF.

Here the CDR3 reads CASSEYGEGRGYEQYF. The CDR3 region has the DNA TGTGCCAGCAGTGAATACGGGGAGGGCAGGGGTTACGAGCAGTACTTC. The chain couples TRBV6-1 to TRBJ2-7; D perhaps matches TRBD2 (7 bases). The CDR3 sequence is 16 residues long. V was trimmed by 2 bases and J by 4 bases, leaving 18 bases between them. CDR1 is MNHNS and CDR2 is SASEGT in the germline V gene.

The chain uses TRBV20-1 and TRBJ1-2, with 7 bases identical to TRBD1. The CDR3 is 11 residues long. Germline V gene sequence: CDR1 DFQATT, CDR2 SNEGSKA (reference sequence). Trimming cost V 5 bases and J 7 bases; bases outside gene matches: 4. The CDR3 region has the DNA TGCAGTGCTTCAGACAGGGCTGGCTACACCTTC. As protein: CSASDRAGYTF.

V is TRBV25-1 and J is TRBJ2-3; D unclear. The CDR3 has 15 residues. CDR1 and CDR2 (germline): MGHDK, SYGVNS. V was trimmed by 1 base and J by 2 bases, leaving 10 bases between them. CDR3 sequence reads: CASSESREATDTQYF. The CDR3 DNA reads as TGTGCCAGCAGTGAATCTCGAGAAGCCACAGATACGCAGTATTTT.

A note on this clone: The identical CDR3 is also encoded by other nucleotide sequences in the sample. V gene TRBV4-1 combines with J gene TRBJ1-2, with TRBD1 identical over 10 bases. CDR3 size: 14 residues. With 4 bases clipped from V and 2 bases from J, the junction kept 1 base outside the gene matches. Germline V gives CDR1 MGHRA, CDR2 YSYEKL. CDR3 nucleotide sequence: TGCGCCAGCAGCCCGGGACAGGGGAACTATGGCTACACCTTC. Amino acid sequence: CASSPGQGNYGYTF.

This sequence joins TRBV2 and TRBJ2-3; D gene unclear. Deletions cut 7 bases from V and 0 bases from J, with 17 bases between. The CDR3 has 16 amino acids. CDR1 is SNHLY and CDR2 is FYNNEI in the germline V gene. Here the CDR3 DNA reads TGTGCCAGCACTTTGCCTGATTCGAGGAGCACAGATACGCAGTATTTT. It yields the protein CASTLPDSRSTDTQYF.

V is TRBV5-6 and J is TRBJ1-2; 10 bases match TRBD1. After removal of 2 bases from V and 0 bases from J, the junction contained 4 bases not matched to a gene. The CDR3 has 16 residues. Germline V gene sequence: CDR1 SGHDT, CDR2 YYEEEE. The CDR3 nucleotides read TGTGCCAGCAGCTTACCGGGACAGGGGACTAACTATGGCTACACCTTC. This encodes CASSLPGQGTNYGYTF.

This chain joins TRBV4-2 and TRBJ2-1; D is possibly TRBD2 (6 bases). Trimming removed 0 bases from V and 1 base from J, with 10 bases in between. Germline V gives CDR1 LGHNA, CDR2 YNFKEQ. The CDR3 length is 16 residues. CDR3 amino acids: CASSQDPGGSYNEQFF. The CDR3 nucleotides read TGTGCCAGCAGCCAAGATCCCGGGGGTTCCTACAATGAGCAGTTCTTC.

V gene TRBV10-2 combines with J gene TRBJ1-4; a possible D gene is TRBD1 (5 bases). The V gene's germline CDR1 is WSHSY and CDR2 SAAADI. The CDR3 covers 15 residues. V lost 0 bases, J lost 7 bases, and 12 bases lay in between. The DNA of the CDR3 is TGCGCCAGCAGTGAGTCTGCAGGGCCTCCTGAAAAACTGTTTTTT. Its translation: CASSESAGPPEKLFF.

V and J are TRBV6-1 and TRBJ1-1, with 10 bases identical to TRBD1. V trimming: 3 bases; J trimming: 5 bases; junction bases outside the gene matches: 9. Per germline, CDR1 MNHNS and CDR2 SASEGT. The CDR3 has 16 residues. The CDR3 DNA sequence: TGTGCCAGCAGTGATGGGACAGGGGCGGCGGGGACTGAAGCTTTCTTT. Translating it yields CASSDGTGAAGTEAFF.

The gene calls are TRBV7-2 and TRBJ2-1, with TRBD2 matching over 8 bases. Germline V gene sequence: CDR1 SGHTA, CDR2 FQGNSA. CDR3 size: 15 residues. Unmatched junction bases numbered 8, after V lost 1 base and J lost 9 bases. CDR3 loop: CASSLGTGGPGEQFF. The CDR3 DNA reads as TGTGCCAGCAGCTTAGGGACGGGGGGGCCGGGTGAGCAGTTCTTC.

The chain recombines TRBV5-6 with TRBJ1-1; D uncertain. Germline V gives CDR1 SGHDT, CDR2 YYEEEE. This CDR3 has 12 amino acids. The V end was cut by 1 base, the J end by 4 bases, with 5 bases between. The CDR3 nucleotides read TGTGCCAGCAGCTTGCTTCCCACTGAAGCTTTCTTT. It yields the protein CASSLLPTEAFF. Together with reference TRBV5-6 and TRBJ1-1, the CDR3 gives the full variable domain: DAGVTQSPTHLIKTRGQQVTLRCSPKSGHDTVSWYQQALGQGPQFIFQYYEEEERQRGNFPDRFSGHQFPNYSSELNVNALLLGDSALYLCASSLLPTEAFFGQGTRLTVV.